This passage covers 29 T cell receptor beta chains from one sample sequenced in a study of blood T cell repertoires in COVID-19. Method: immunoSEQ multiplex PCR; TCRdb's copy keeps in-frame clones and lacks some. Of around 150,000 clones detected, about four fifths appear once; the ten largest clones hold about 2%. Material for sequencing was peripheral blood. These receptors came from a man aged 65-85 years with acute or convalescent COVID-19.

V usage is TRBV4-1 and J usage is TRBJ2-7; 12 nucleotides match TRBD2. V was clipped by 0 bases and J by 1 base; unmatched bases: 13. The CDR3 is 20 residues long. Germline CDR1 and CDR2: MGHRA and YSYEKL. CDR3 bases: TGCGCCAGCAGCCAAGATAGGCCTAGCGGGAGGGCAGAAGGGTCCTACGAGCAGTACTTC. Encoded protein: CASSQDRPSGRAEGSYEQYF.

CDR3 in amino acids: CASSGGGRAVTDTQYF. In DNA, the CDR3 is TGTGCCAGCAGCGGGGGCGGGAGGGCCGTAACAGATACGCAGTATTTT. This rearrangement joins TRBV7-8 to TRBJ2-3, with 9 bases lining up with TRBD2. V lost 5 bases and J lost 3; bases outside the gene matches: 9. From germline, CDR1 is SGHVS and CDR2 FQNEAQ. This CDR3 is 16 amino acids long.

The chain is built from TRBV4-2 and TRBJ1-6; 7 bases line up with TRBD1. V lost 1 base to trimming and J lost 9 bases; unmatched junction nucleotides: 9. The CDR3 is 16 residues long. Per the germline V gene, CDR1 is LGHNA and CDR2 is YNFKEQ. CDR3 residues: CASSQVQGVIGSPLHF. In DNA form, the CDR3 reads TGTGCCAGCAGCCAAGTCCAGGGGGTAATCGGTTCACCCCTCCACTTT.

Regarding this clone: The junction shows a germline mismatch at one end, possibly a read error. The V call is TRBV7-6, the J call TRBJ1-1; no clear D. Germline V gives CDR1 SGHVS, CDR2 FNYEAQ. The CDR3 is 15 amino acids. In DNA form, the CDR3 reads TGTGCCAGCAGCTTACCCCCGGGTCGGAACTCTGAAGCTTTCTTT. Its translation: CASSLPPGRNSEAFF.

CDR3 amino acids: CASSPYTTGEGGYTF. The CDR3, as DNA: TGTGCCAGCAGTCCGTACACGACAGGGGAAGGGGGCTACACCTTC. The V call is TRBV28, the J call TRBJ1-2; 8 positions match TRBD1. The length of the CDR3 is 15 residues. CDR1 is MDHEN and CDR2 is SYDVKM in the germline V gene. V trimming: 5 bases; J trimming: 8 bases; junction bases outside the gene matches: 13.

The chain recombines TRBV6-1 with TRBJ1-5, with D perhaps TRBD1 (6 bases). Germline loops: CDR1 MNHNS, CDR2 SASEGT. The CDR3 has 14 amino acids. Trimming cost V 3 bases and J 6 bases, with 12 bases left between them. In DNA form, the CDR3 reads TGTGCCAGCAGTGATAGACAGGCGGCTCAGCCCCAGCATTTT. Its translation is CASSDRQAAQPQHF.

The rearrangement joins TRBV28 to TRBJ1-2; 8 bases are a match to TRBD1. J was trimmed by 4 bases and V by 7 bases; bases with no gene match: 5. Germline values: CDR1 MDHEN, CDR2 SYDVKM. The CDR3 has 13 residues. CDR3 sequence reads: CASNPGGTYGYTF. The CDR3 coding sequence is TGTGCCAGCAACCCAGGGGGCACCTATGGCTACACCTTC.

The chain carries TRBV7-2 and TRBJ1-5; possible D gene TRBD1, 5 bases. Germline lookup yields CDR1 SGHTA and CDR2 FQGNSA. The V end lost 1 base, the J end lost 3 bases, and 16 bases lay between the germline ends. This CDR3 spans 17 amino acids. CDR3 region: CASSLVGHRGDNQPQHF. CDR3 coding DNA: TGTGCCAGCAGCTTAGTCGGACACCGTGGGGACAATCAGCCCCAGCATTTT.

The J gene is TRBJ2-1, the V gene TRBV20-1, with 9 bases identical to TRBD2. The germline gives CDR1 DFQATT, CDR2 SNEGSKA (reference sequence). The CDR3 is made up of 18 amino acids. Losses at the gene ends were 3 bases for V and 4 bases for J; bases not matched to a gene: 16. The CDR3 loop is CSASSGLIAGESYNEQFF. Here the CDR3 DNA reads TGCAGTGCTAGTTCAGGGCTTATAGCGGGAGAAAGTTACAATGAGCAGTTCTTC.

The V call is TRBV7-9, the J call TRBJ1-1, with 7 bases matching TRBD1. CDR1 and CDR2 (germline): SEHNR, FQNEAQ (reference sequence). There are 14 residues in the CDR3. The ends lost 2 bases at V and 6 bases at J; junction bases unmatched: 6. CDR3 nucleotide sequence: TGTGCCAGCAGCTTAACAGGGGCTATGGCTGAAGCTTTCTTT. Encoded protein: CASSLTGAMAEAFF.

CDR3 region: CATSDMGRGEAFF. CDR3 in DNA: TGTGCCACCAGTGATATGGGGCGGGGTGAAGCTTTCTTT. The chain has TRBV24-1 and TRBJ1-1; possibly TRBD1 for D (5 bases). The V gene's germline CDR1 is KGHDR and CDR2 SFDVKD. V lost 3 bases to trimming and J lost 7 bases, with 11 bases between them. CDR3 length: 13 amino acids.

This clone showed up just a few times. This chain links TRBV7-2 with TRBJ2-5; TRBD1 aligns across 9 bases. Germline V gene data show CDR1 as SGHTA and CDR2 as FQGNSA. The trim removed 0 bases at V and 3 bases at J, leaving 8 bases unmatched. The CDR3 contains 17 residues. The CDR3 reads CASSLAATGGSEETQYF. The CDR3 DNA is TGTGCCAGCAGCTTAGCCGCGACAGGGGGGTCCGAAGAGACCCAGTACTTC. Together with reference TRBV7-2 and TRBJ2-5, the CDR3 gives the full variable domain: GAGVSQSPSNKVTEKGKDVELRCDPISGHTALYWYRQSLGQGLEFLIYFQGNSAPDKSGLPSDRFSAERTGGSVSTLTIQRTQQEDSAVYLCASSLAATGGSEETQYFGPGTRLLVL.

The CDR3 DNA sequence: TGTGCCAGTATTAAGAGATGGGGACAGGGGAAAGCTAACTATGGCTACACCTTC. It yields the protein CASIKRWGQGKANYGYTF. The V and J genes are TRBV19 and TRBJ1-2, with TRBD1 identical over 10 bases. V lost 7 bases and J lost 0; bases outside the gene matches: 14. The germline CDR1 and CDR2 sequences are LNHDA and SQIVND (reference sequence). The CDR3 runs 18 residues.

The rearrangement uses TRBV9 and TRBJ2-3; 12 bases match TRBD2. The CDR3 runs 16 residues. Looked up from germline, CDR1 is SGDLS and CDR2 is YYNGEE. V lost 3 bases to trimming and J lost 4 bases; unmatched junction nucleotides: 6. As DNA, the CDR3 is TGTGCCAGCAGCGGCCCGACTAGCGGGGGATCAGATACGCAGTATTTT. Protein: CASSGPTSGGSDTQYF.

The chain carries TRBV19 and TRBJ2-2; perhaps TRBD2 as D (5 bases). Trimming removed 5 bases at V and 5 bases at J, with 24 bases between. CDR1 LNHDA and CDR2 SQIVND come from the germline V gene (reference sequence). The CDR3 runs 18 residues. The CDR3 DNA sequence: TGTGCCAGTAGTGGTACTCCCAGCGGAATAAGAGGAACCGGGGAGCTGTTTTTT. It is translated as CASSGTPSGIRGTGELFF.

The chain couples TRBV18 to TRBJ2-7; 8 positions match TRBD1. There are 13 residues in the CDR3. V shed 2 bases, J shed 6 bases, and the junction held 3 bases outside the gene matches. Germline V gene sequence: CDR1 KGHSH, CDR2 LQKENI. In DNA, the CDR3 is TGTGCCAGCTCACCATCCACAGGGGGCGAGCAGTACTTC. It specifies CASSPSTGGEQYF.

V and J are TRBV10-3 and TRBJ1-4, with no clear D. This CDR3 comprises 14 residues. In germline, CDR1 is ENHRY, CDR2 SYGVKD. Trimming stripped 2 bases from V and 5 bases from J, with 9 bases between. CDR3 protein: CAISEEGDNEKLFF. The CDR3 DNA follows: TGTGCCATCAGTGAGGAAGGAGACAATGAAAAACTGTTTTTT.

There are a few counts of this clone. This rearrangement joins TRBV7-9 to TRBJ1-2; D is unclear. V was trimmed by 6 bases and J by 2 bases, leaving 10 bases between them. Germline lookup yields CDR1 SEHNR and CDR2 FQNEAQ (reference sequence). The length of the CDR3 is 13 residues. CDR3 region: CASSSQSNYGYTF. CDR3 DNA: TGTGCCAGCAGTTCACAGAGCAACTATGGCTACACCTTC. Combining the CDR3 with reference TRBV7-9 and TRBJ1-2 gives the whole variable domain DTGVSQNPRHKITKRGQNVTFRCDPISEHNRLYWYRQTLGQGPEFLTYFQNEAQLEKSRLLSDRFSAERPKGSFSTLEIQRTEQGDSAMYLCASSSQSNYGYTFGSGTRLTVV.

The CDR3, as DNA: TGTGCCAGCTCACTAGATCGGGTTACTCAGCCCCAGCATTTT. It specifies CASSLDRVTQPQHF. V gene TRBV18 combines with J gene TRBJ1-5; D unresolved. The CDR3 sequence is 14 residues long. Germline V CDR1 and CDR2: KGHSH, LQKENI. Trimming left V 4 bases short and J 6 bases short, with 13 bases between.

This chain connects TRBV11-2 to TRBJ1-5; D might be TRBD1 (5 bases). The CDR3 loop spans 16 amino acids. The germline V and J ends were trimmed by 8 bases and 2 bases, with 19 bases remaining between them. CDR1 and CDR2 from the germline V gene are SGHAT and FQNNGV. This CDR3 reads CASLARTGVGNQPQHF. The CDR3 DNA follows: TGTGCCAGCCTGGCGCGAACGGGGGTTGGCAATCAGCCCCAGCATTTT.

This chain joins TRBV23-1 and TRBJ1-3, with D hard to call. TRBV23-1 is marked as an open reading frame, function uncertain. The CDR3 sequence is 17 residues long. Deletions cut 6 bases from V and 0 bases from J, with 18 bases between. Here the CDR3 reads CASSPLWQDTSGNTIYF. The CDR3 DNA is TGCGCCAGCAGCCCCCTTTGGCAGGATACCTCTGGAAACACCATATATTTT.

The V and J genes are TRBV27 and TRBJ2-5; TRBD2 might be the D (5 bases). Germline CDR1 reads MNHEY; CDR2 reads SMNVEV (reference sequence). CDR3 size: 15 residues. V gave up 3 bases and J gave up 0 bases, with 11 bases separating them. This CDR3 reads CASSLTGTYQETQYF. CDR3 nucleotides: TGTGCCAGCAGTTTGACGGGAACGTACCAAGAGACCCAGTACTTC.

The chain recombines TRBV6-1 with TRBJ2-7; 8 nucleotides align to TRBD1. The CDR3 length is 17 residues. V shed 4 bases, J shed 5 bases, and the junction held 16 bases outside the gene matches. The germline V gene has CDR1 MNHNS and CDR2 SASEGT. In DNA form, the CDR3 reads TGTGCCAGCAGTGCACCGGGATTTTGGACAGGGAGTAACGAGCAGTACTTC. It encodes CASSAPGFWTGSNEQYF.

This rearrangement joins TRBV3-1 (or the pseudogene TRBV3-2) to TRBJ2-7, with TRBD1 matching 10 bases. V was pared by 5 bases and J by 2 bases, with 0 bases of the junction left unmatched. Germline-derived CDR1 and CDR2 are LGHDT and YNNKEL (reference sequence). This CDR3 contains 13 residues. The chain's CDR3 is CASSGQGAYEQYF. CDR3 sequence (DNA): TGTGCCAGCAGCGGACAGGGGGCCTACGAGCAGTACTTC.

The rearrangement joins TRBV7-2 to TRBJ1-5; 10 nucleotides line up with TRBD1. Germline trimming cut 4 bases from V and 4 bases from J; bases unmatched to any gene: 1. The length of the CDR3 is 14 residues. Germline V gene data show CDR1 as SGHTA and CDR2 as FQGNSA. The DNA of the CDR3 is TGTGCCAGCAGCTCGGGACAGGGGAATCAGCCCCAGCATTTT. It yields the protein CASSSGQGNQPQHF.

The chain uses TRBV11-2 and TRBJ2-5; D not certain. The ends were cut back, 1 base at V and 1 base at J, with 4 bases in the middle. Germline V gene lookup returns CDR1 SGHAT and CDR2 FQNNGV. The CDR3 is made up of 13 amino acids. DNA for the CDR3: TGTGCCAGCAGCTTAGGTCTCCAAGAGACCCAGTACTTC. As protein: CASSLGLQETQYF.

The chain recombines TRBV9 with TRBJ2-3; D gene unclear. The CDR3 spans 14 residues. Trimming shortened V by 0 bases and J by 0 bases, and 5 bases separated the two germline ends. The germline V gene encodes CDR1 SGDLS and CDR2 YYNGEE. CDR3 nucleotide sequence: TGTGCCAGCAGCGTAGTTAGCAGCACAGATACGCAGTATTTT. It is translated as CASSVVSSTDTQYF. Complete variable domain (other parts from reference TRBV9 and TRBJ2-3): DSGVTQTPKHLITATGQRVTLRCSPRSGDLSVYWYQQSLDQGLQFLIQYYNGEERAKGNILERFSAQQFPDLHSELNLSSLELGDSALYFCASSVVSSTDTQYFGPGTRLTVL.

The V call is TRBV6-1, the J call TRBJ2-2; maybe TRBD2 (7 bases). This CDR3 region has 17 residues. V was clipped by 4 bases and J by 4 bases, with 19 bases between them. Germline-derived CDR1 and CDR2 are MNHNS and SASEGT. The DNA for the CDR3 is TGTGCCAGCAGTGTCCACTTGAGAGGGGGGGGCACCGGGGAGCTGTTTTTT. Residues: CASSVHLRGGGTGELFF.

The rearrangement links TRBV10-3 to TRBJ1-1; D perhaps matches TRBD1 (6 bases). Germline V gives CDR1 ENHRY, CDR2 SYGVKD. The CDR3 is made up of 15 amino acids. V was cut by 2 bases and J by 5 bases, with 15 bases left in between. The CDR3 sequence: CAISEVGAQRTEAFF. The CDR3 region has the DNA TGTGCCATCAGTGAGGTGGGGGCTCAGAGGACTGAAGCTTTCTTT.